This T cell receptor (beta chain) derives from a study of shared clonotypes between healthy human individuals (dated by TCRdb to the early 2020s). Context from the whole study: The cohort included a few men and a couple of women between 18 and 49 years of age. For each donor, three plates each were used for CD4 naive and CD4 memory, two plates were used for CD8 naive, and one plate was used for CD8 memory. To estimate repertoire size and how much clonotypes are shared between individuals, the study performed deep sequencing of blood TCR repertoires from about 5 healthy adults. To increase sequencing depth and limit assay-specific biases, TCR repertoire library preparation and sequencing were carried out by different laboratories using diverse techniques. Each donor's leukapheresis produced roughly between about 0.85 and 10 billion PBMCs. Results and caveats for the whole study, not just this receptor: Estimated clonotype richness was generally larger for naive than for memory subsets. Based on pairwise subsampling, the degree of clonotype sharing among donors was expected to be affected by sequencing depth. Incomplete sequencing was indicated by rarefaction of sorted-subset datasets, despite the large sequencing depth. Compared with non-shared clonotypes, the clonotypes found in all four sorted-subset donors had higher generation probabilities. Roughly 5% of naive CD4, 3.5% of naive CD8, approximately 2.2% of memory CD4, and around 0.42% of memory CD8 clonotypes were shared across several donors. Only blood was sampled, and tissue TCR repertoires likely differ from those in blood. Because the study included only a small number of donors, the genetic and exposure-history diversity represented was limited.

Concerning this clone: The target of this receptor is not known. No clone much larger than this one lies a single base away; base qualities are absent.

Spanning cysteine to phenylalanine, the CDR3 consists of 15 amino acids. Only the CDR3 region is kept as DNA, spanning 45 bases read in frame from base 1. As encoded in the germline V gene (reference sequence), CDR1 is LNHDA while CDR2 is SQIVND. V is shortened by 6 bases, J by 3 bases, and the region joining them spans 15 bases. Healthy HIV-negative adults with no recently reported acute infections or vaccinations were included as donors. Every donor was a Caucasian adult living in Nashville, Tennessee, USA. CD4+ T cells were enriched by magnetic negative selection; naive cells were then positively selected on CD45RA, and the negative fraction formed the memory subset. Blood was obtained by leukapheresis, after which PBMCs were separated by Ficoll-Histopaque density gradient centrifugation and cryopreserved in liquid nitrogen vapor phase. Purity and quantity of every magnetically sorted T cell population were checked by analytical flow cytometry. Genomic DNA was isolated from every sorted fraction and measured by UV absorbance on a Nanodrop 2000c.

Using the deep immunoSEQ assay, TCR CDR3 regions were amplified from genomic DNA by multiplex PCR. Extracted genomic DNA from each cell subset was spread evenly across all wells of several immunoSEQ 96-well plates, with each plate serving as a replicate. Each replicate PCR for sorted subsets received around 200 ng genomic DNA, equal to tens of thousands of T cell genomes. Purified libraries were quantified with a Qubit 3.0 fluorometer, sized on a Bioanalyzer 2100, and re-quantified with the KAPA Library Quantification kit. Every immunoSEQ 96-well plate was sequenced on a dedicated single-read 150-cycle Illumina NextSeq 550 flow cell. As for the authors' bioinformatics: Because the immunoSEQ output included only junctional sequences and no quality scores, the filtering could not be the same as the filtering used for full-length reads. Sequences were annotated with PyIR, a Python wrapper for IgBLAST v1.9, and V/J genes and CDR3 were assigned using IMGT germline references. Reads were filtered out if the reads had weak V/J assignments (E-value above 1e-6), no CDR3, stop codons, out-of-frame junctions, or ambiguous translated residues. A V3J clonotype was defined by an identical inferred V gene, J gene, and CDR3 amino acid sequence. The percentage overlap between two repertoires was calculated by dividing the number of shared unique clonotypes by the size of the smaller repertoire. Repertoire richness was assessed with RTK rarefaction, the Chao1 estimator, and Recon v2.1 estimates of unobserved clonotypes. Generation probabilities for all TCRbeta clonotypes obtained by the gDNA method from a few donors were computed using OLGA. As stored in TCRdb, this immuneACCESS dataset retains in-frame rearrangements with V and J assigned. A fraction of the clones does not appear; measured against another copy, unresolved V genes explain less than half of the discrepancy, and the remainder lacks a known reason. That table is the source of V, J and clone size, and D and trimming were worked out from the DNA. The sample includes a few million clones, with approximately 94% observed a single time. Jointly, the top ten make up about 0.13% of the sample.

The chain was built from TRBV19 and TRBJ1-5; a tentative D call is TRBD1 (5 bases match). The receptor's source is a man between 18 and 29 years old in good health. The sequenced sample was naive CD4+ T cells sorted from blood. The sample's cell subset or site label, decoded: CD45RA+ positively selected. The DNA sequence reads TGTGCCAGTAGCCCCGGGGGGGGAAACAATCAGCCCCAGCATTTT. Translated, this is CASSPGGGNNQPQHF.